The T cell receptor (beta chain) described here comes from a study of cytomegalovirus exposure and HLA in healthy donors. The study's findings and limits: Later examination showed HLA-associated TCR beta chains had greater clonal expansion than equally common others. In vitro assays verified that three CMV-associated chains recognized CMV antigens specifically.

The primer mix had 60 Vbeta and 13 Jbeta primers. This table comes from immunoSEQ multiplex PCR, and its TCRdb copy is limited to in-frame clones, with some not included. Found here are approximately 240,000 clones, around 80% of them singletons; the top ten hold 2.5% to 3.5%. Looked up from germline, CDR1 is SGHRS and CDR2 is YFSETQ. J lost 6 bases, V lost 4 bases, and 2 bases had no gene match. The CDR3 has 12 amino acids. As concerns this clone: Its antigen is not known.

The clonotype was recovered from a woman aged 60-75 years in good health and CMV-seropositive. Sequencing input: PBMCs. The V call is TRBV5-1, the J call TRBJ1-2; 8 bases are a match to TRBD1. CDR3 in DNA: TGCGCCAGCAGCCCGGGACAGGATGGCTACACCTTC. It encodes CASSPGQDGYTF.